The present TCR beta chain was sequenced within a study of T cells in Graves' hyperthyroidism and ophthalmopathy. Study-level results: Most clonotypes that expanded in the thyroid above 0.001 also showed up in blood.

This clonotype has only a few counts. Its antigen is currently unknown. From RNA transcripts, TCR beta CDR3 regions were amplified. First-round RT-PCR targeting the TCR CDR3 was performed with the HTBI primer set. MiXCR was run by TCRdb on the multiplex PCR reads, yielding one entry per CDR3 protein. The repertoire has 650,000 to 850,000 distinct CDR3 sequences, 18% of them found once; the top ten carry around 17%. Pregnant or lactating patients were excluded, as were those with uncontrolled infection or other autoimmune disease. The germline CDR1 and CDR2 sequences are MNHEY and SVGAGI. CDR3 size: 14 residues. Trimming took off 2 bases at V and 2 bases at J, with 10 bases between the two ends.

Sequencing was performed on blood. The TCR originated in a woman aged 50 to 65 with Graves' hyperthyroidism that later progressed to Graves' ophthalmopathy. The chain combines TRBV6-5 with TRBJ2-7; D gene unclear. The DNA of the CDR3 is TGTGCCAGCAGTTACGCCCGGGTAGCCTACGAGCAGTACTTC. This gives the protein CASSYARVAYEQYF.